This entry is about one T cell receptor beta chain. Which antigen it targets is not known. No per-base quality is available; no much larger clone lies one base away. The record originates from a study of blood T cell repertoires in COVID-19 (dated by TCRdb to about 2020). In terms of the full investigation: The collaborator samples originated in the United States, Italy and Spain and spanned the acute and convalescent phases of COVID-19. The material from the prospective study consisted of cDNA or gDNA derived from T cells, B-cell-depleted T cells, or PBMCs. The dataset comprised deeply sampled blood TCRbeta repertoires from subjects exposed to, actively infected with, or recovered from COVID-19. A freely available public database, intended as a resource for researchers studying the immune response to SARS-CoV-2, is where the repertoires were released. Samples were obtained from the ongoing ImmuneRACE study (first 160 participants) and from some 1,200 subjects provided by 6 global collaborators. Sample metadata almost always included a de-identified subject ID, COVID-19 status, age in years and sex. Where available, HLA class I and class II types were obtained from metadata supplied by the sample provider rather than from assay-based typing. Results the study describes overall, beyond this receptor: How much clinical and demographic metadata was included differed by source and by participant, and the metadata was provided uncurated.

TCRbeta CDR3 regions were amplified from genomic DNA by means of the immunoSEQ Assay, a bias-controlled multiplex PCR. In the source study's methods: The number of nucleated cells in each sample was estimated by amplification of reference gene primers within the assay. To quantify the absolute abundance of each unique TCRbeta CDR3 rearrangement, sequence reads were collapsed and filtered. For each sample, productive Simpson clonality was calculated as the square root of Simpson's diversity index over productive rearrangements. This immuneACCESS table, as held by TCRdb, lists in-frame sequences with V and J called but not all clones. Of the missing ones, under half trace to an unresolved V gene in checked studies; the others have no known cause. The V and J calls and the clone size are those of that table, but D and trimming were determined from the DNA. Within this sample are approximately 210,000 clones, with around 81% of them counted one time only. The top ten hold about 9.8% of the sample.

Participants in the prospective study were enrolled through a virtual design, were aged about 18 to 100 years, and lived in roughly 24 United States geographic areas. In the prospective study, participants were assigned to cohorts based on the clinical history participants reported in a screening survey and a study questionnaire. In the prospective study, mobile phlebotomists collected whole blood, serum and a nasopharyngeal or oropharyngeal swab from each participant. Prospective study participants could optionally give additional blood draws and questionnaires over a 2-month period. Blood samples from the prospective study were shipped frozen or at room temperature prior to DNA extraction. V has 4 bases trimmed and J has 6 bases trimmed; junction bases matching no gene number 2. From the cysteine up to the phenylalanine, the CDR3 has a length of 12 residues. Kept here is only the CDR3 DNA, which spans 36 bases and is read in frame from base 1. The germline V gene specifies SGHAT as CDR1 and FQNNGV as CDR2.

The clonotype originates from a woman in her forties or fifties with acute COVID-19. The rearrangement combines TRBV11-2 with TRBJ1-2, with 7 bases aligning to TRBD1. Sequencing was done on a sample of PBMCs or T cells enriched from blood (not recorded which). The DNA sequence is as follows: TGTGCCAGCAGCTCGACAGGGCATGGCTACACCTTC. This translates into CASSSTGHGYTF.